These T cell receptor beta chains were read from a single sample in a study of control samples from healthy donors and cancer patients. Clones were read by immunoSEQ multiplex PCR, and TCRdb kept only the in-frame ones, dropping some. The sample has about 170,000 clones; approximately 94% are singletons. The sample comprised blood. The receptor source for this set is a woman in her late teens or twenties in good health. CDR3s include the opening cysteine and the closing phenylalanine or tryptophan. The D gene is left open where the match is weak. Size tells how often a clone was seen (once, few, many) or the class of an expanded clone, and some rows leave it out.

clone size,J gene,D gene,V gene,CDR3 protein,CDR3 DNA
.,TRBJ1-2,TRBD1,TRBV29-1,CSVEDGTGSYGYTF,TGCAGCGTTGAAGATGGGACAGGGAGCTATGGCTACACCTTC
few,TRBJ2-1,.,TRBV28,CASTSTGLSVSEQFF,TGTGCCAGCACCAGCACGGGACTGAGCGTCAGTGAGCAGTTCTTC
.,TRBJ1-5,TRBD1,TRBV19,CASTPGTGKANQPQHF,TGTGCCAGTACCCCCGGGACAGGGAAGGCCAATCAGCCCCAGCATTTT
.,TRBJ1-2,.,TRBV25-1,CASLERGREDAGYTF,TGTGCCAGCTTAGAAAGGGGCAGGGAGGACGCTGGCTACACCTTC
.,TRBJ1-1,.,TRBV7-9,CASSLPTTEAFF,TGTGCCAGCAGCTTGCCCACCACTGAAGCTTTCTTT
.,TRBJ2-5,.,TRBV10-3,CAISDREQETQYF,TGTGCCATCAGTGACAGGGAACAAGAGACCCAGTACTTC
.,TRBJ2-1,TRBD2,TRBV9,CASSVPLAGGDLLNEQFF,TGTGCCAGCAGCGTCCCTCTGGCGGGGGGGGACTTATTGAATGAGCAGTTCTTC
.,TRBJ2-7,TRBD2,TRBV7-6,CASSPLVAGSSLSYEQYF,TGTGCCAGCAGCCCCCTGGTAGCGGGATCGTCCCTCTCCTACGAGCAGTACTTC
.,TRBJ1-4,.,TRBV6-2/TRBV6-3,CASSSANEKLFF,TGTGCCAGCAGCTCAGCTAATGAAAAACTGTTTTTT
.,TRBJ1-3,.,TRBV7-6,CASSSAPGPGNTIYF,TGTGCCAGCAGCTCAGCCCCAGGCCCTGGAAACACCATATATTTT
.,TRBJ1-6,.,TRBV27,CASSSPGLNSPLHF,TGTGCCAGCAGTTCCCCAGGGTTGAATTCACCCCTCCACTTT
.,TRBJ1-5,.,TRBV6-5,CASSYSMRGDQPQHF,TGTGCCAGCAGTTACTCGATGCGGGGGGATCAGCCCCAGCATTTT
.,TRBJ2-7,.,TRBV28,CASSFRGAGHEQYF,TGTGCCAGCAGTTTTAGGGGGGCTGGCCACGAGCAGTACTTC
.,TRBJ2-7,.,TRBV12-3/TRBV12-4,CASSSPGDYEQYF,TGTGCCAGCAGTTCCCCGGGGGACTACGAGCAGTACTTC
.,TRBJ1-1,.,TRBV15,CATSRDGFLVTEAFF,TGTGCCACCAGCAGGGACGGTTTTTTGGTCACTGAAGCTTTCTTT
.,TRBJ2-2,.,TRBV7-3,CASSLLGDGELFF,TGTGCCAGCAGCTTACTCGGGGACGGGGAGCTGTTTTTT
.,TRBJ2-5,TRBD2,TRBV28,CASSSPAGGYQETQYF,TGTGCCAGCAGTTCCCCAGCGGGAGGGTACCAAGAGACCCAGTACTTC
.,TRBJ2-5,TRBD2,TRBV5-1,CASSLTSGFETQYF,TGCGCCAGCAGCTTGACTAGCGGGTTTGAGACCCAGTACTTC
.,TRBJ1-1,.,TRBV7-2,CASSYQMNTEAFF,TGTGCCAGCAGCTACCAAATGAACACTGAAGCTTTCTTT
.,TRBJ1-1,.,TRBV12-3/TRBV12-4,CASSFLLTEAFF,TGTGCCAGCAGTTTTTTATTGACTGAAGCTTTCTTT
.,TRBJ2-3,.,TRBV20-1,CVPAGSDTQYF,TGCGTTCCCGCGGGATCAGATACGCAGTATTTT
.,TRBJ1-3,.,TRBV24-1,CATSDGGESDTIYF,TGTGCCACCAGTGACGGAGGCGAGTCGGACACCATATATTTT
.,TRBJ2-7,.,TRBV24-1,CATRQLSSYEQYF,TGTGCCACCCGCCAACTGAGCTCCTACGAGCAGTACTTC
.,TRBJ1-1,.,TRBV5-5,CASSFLGKMNTEAFF,TGTGCCAGCAGCTTTTTGGGAAAAATGAACACTGAAGCTTTCTTT
.,TRBJ2-7,.,TRBV6-2/TRBV6-3,CASSNFYEQYF,TGTGCCAGCAGCAACTTCTACGAGCAGTACTTC
.,TRBJ2-1,TRBD1,TRBV24-1,CATSDLGRGQGVGNEQFF,TGTGCCACCAGTGATTTGGGTAGGGGGCAGGGGGTTGGGAATGAGCAGTTCTTC
.,TRBJ1-1,TRBD1,TRBV25-1,CASRGLGTVAEAFF,TGTGCCAGCAGAGGGCTCGGGACAGTTGCTGAAGCTTTCTTT
.,TRBJ1-4,.,TRBV5-1,CASSSQGGVPSEKLFF,TGCGCCAGCAGCTCCCAGGGAGGAGTTCCTAGCGAAAAACTGTTTTTT
.,TRBJ1-3,TRBD1,TRBV3-1/TRBV3-2,CASSQLTGRLNTIYF,TGTGCCAGCAGCCAGCTGACAGGGAGGTTGAACACCATATATTTT
.,TRBJ1-2,.,TRBV20-1,CSARALDGYTF,TGCAGTGCCCGGGCTTTGGATGGCTACACCTTC
.,TRBJ1-1,.,TRBV27,CASSPSGHGGTEAFF,TGTGCCAGCAGCCCTTCGGGACACGGGGGCACTGAAGCTTTCTTT
.,TRBJ2-3,TRBD2,TRBV12-5,CASGIGLAGGRDTQYF,TGTGCTAGTGGTATCGGACTAGCGGGGGGCCGGGATACGCAGTATTTT
.,TRBJ2-7,TRBD1,TRBV7-2,CASSPYRDRVSYEQYF,TGTGCCAGCAGCCCCTACCGGGACAGGGTCTCCTACGAGCAGTACTTC